A selection of T cell receptor beta chains follows, all from one sample in a study of Graves' ophthalmopathy and Graves' hyperthyroidism. TCRdb processed the multiplex PCR reads anew with MiXCR; each CDR3 protein has one entry. The table has 620,000 or so distinct CDR3 sequences, 20% to 25% seen once; the top ten hold around 7%. Source material: peripheral blood. Receptors originate from a woman younger than 35 with stable Graves' hyperthyroidism. Some clones in this sample may be carry-over from other donors' samples. Each CDR3 is given with its conserved first and last residue. A D gene is named only where the DNA matches it firmly. Expanded clones get a size class; other rows say once, few or many, or leave the size out.

d_call clone_size j_call v_call cdr3_nt cdr3_aa
NA many TRBJ1-1 TRBV12-3/TRBV12-4 TGTGCCAGCAGTTCGGAAACGTGGGGGGCTGGTTACTTGAACACTGAAGCTTTCTTT CASSSETWGAGYLNTEAFF
NA NA TRBJ2-5 TRBV6-2/TRBV6-3 TGTGCCAGCACCTTTACGGTACAGGGAGCCACATCGTACCAAGAGACCCAGTACTTC CASTFTVQGATSYQETQYF
NA many TRBJ2-5 TRBV18 TGTGCCAGCTCACCGATAGCGGTTCACCAAGAGACCCAGTACTTC CASSPIAVHQETQYF
TRBD2 NA TRBJ2-4 TRBV30 TGTGCCTGGAGTTCCGGGACTAGCGGGGAGACCAAGTACTTC CAWSSGTSGETKYF
TRBD1 many TRBJ2-7 TRBV4-1 TGCGCCAGCAGCCAAGCTCCGGGACAGGGTTTCTACGAGCAGTACTTC CASSQAPGQGFYEQYF
NA few TRBJ1-5 TRBV19 TGTGCCAGTAGTACGACAAGCTATAGCAATCAGCCCCAGCATTTT CASSTTSYSNQPQHF
NA many TRBJ2-7 TRBV6-2/TRBV6-3 TGTGCCAGCAGTTACAATTCCTACGAGCAGTACTTC CASSYNSYEQYF
TRBD1 few TRBJ1-5 TRBV20-1 TGCAGTGCTTTCCCGGACAGGGGAATTACTCATAGCAATCAGCCCCAGCATTTT CSAFPDRGITHSNQPQHF
NA NA TRBJ2-5 TRBV7-2 TGTGCCAGCAGCCCAGTTCGACAAGTACAAGAGACCCAGTACTTC CASSPVRQVQETQYF
NA once TRBJ1-2 TRBV12-3/TRBV12-4 TGTGCCAGCACCGTGCGTGAGGGATATGGCTACACCTTC CASTVREGYGYTF
NA NA TRBJ2-3 TRBV6-1 TGTGCCAGCAGTGATCTGGGATCGGGCACAGATACGCAGTATTTT CASSDLGSGTDTQYF
TRBD1 NA TRBJ2-7 TRBV6-5 TGTGCCAGCAGTTACTCCCCGACAGGGGCTCGGGGCGAGCAGTACTTC CASSYSPTGARGEQYF
NA NA TRBJ2-5 TRBV3-1 TGTGCCAGCAGCCCGCCCGGGACGTCGAGGGGAGAGACCCAGTACTTC CASSPPGTSRGETQYF
NA NA TRBJ1-2 TRBV6-2/TRBV6-3 TGTGCCAGCAGTTCGGCTCGGGGCGCTCCTCGGACTAACTATGGCTACACCTTC CASSSARGAPRTNYGYTF
NA few TRBJ1-2 TRBV6-1 TGTGCCAGCAGTGCATTGGGGGGCCGATATGGCTACACCTTC CASSALGGRYGYTF
TRBD2 NA TRBJ2-7 TRBV18 TGTGCCAGCTCACCACTCCGGACTAGCAGCGAGCAGTACTTC CASSPLRTSSEQYF
NA many TRBJ1-1 TRBV12-5 TGTGCTAGTGGTTTAGGAGGGAACACTGAAGTTTTCTTT CASGLGGNTEVFF
NA many TRBJ2-3 TRBV6-5 TGTGCCAGCAGTTACGGACTGAGCACAGATACGCAGTATTTT CASSYGLSTDTQYF
TRBD2 many TRBJ2-7 TRBV11-3 TGTGCCAGCAGCTCCTCCCGGCGGGAGCGAAGATGGGGCTCCTACGAGCAGTACTTC CASSSSRRERRWGSYEQYF
NA many TRBJ2-5 TRBV6-1 TGTGCCAGCAGAGCCCCTACCCACAGGGAACGTAGCGAGACCCAGTACTTC CASRAPTHRERSETQYF
NA NA TRBJ1-1 TRBV24-1 TGTGCCACCAGTGATTTTTGGGGCGCTGAAGCTTTCTTT CATSDFWGAEAFF
TRBD1 NA TRBJ2-2 TRBV2 TGTGCCAGCAGTGCAGGCAGGGGGTCCGGGGAGCTGTTTTTT CASSAGRGSGELFF
TRBD2 NA TRBJ2-5 TRBV4-1 TGCGCCAGCAGCCAAGATCGGACTAGCGGGAAGCAAGAGACCCAGGACTTC CASSQDRTSGKQETQDF
NA many TRBJ1-1 TRBV2 TGTGCCAGCAGTGATTCCGCGGGTGGGAACACTGAAGCTTTCTTT CASSDSAGGNTEAFF
NA NA TRBJ1-1 TRBV6-1 TGTGCCAGCAGTGAAGCAAGGCCTCTGGAAGCTTTCTTT CASSEARPLEAFF
NA many TRBJ1-1 TRBV6-5 TGTGCCAGCAGTTCCCAGGGCCAGAACACTGAAGCTTTCTTT CASSSQGQNTEAFF
NA many TRBJ2-6 TRBV19 TGTGCCAGTAGTTTGCGCTCTGGGGCCAACGTCCTGACTTTC CASSLRSGANVLTF
TRBD2 few TRBJ2-7 TRBV12-3/TRBV12-4 TGTGCCAGCAGTTTTGCGGGGGGAGCGGAGCAGTACTTC CASSFAGGAEQYF
NA few TRBJ2-2 TRBV6-2/TRBV6-3 TGTGCCAGCAGGCCGGGACTCAGGACAGAAAACACCGGGGAGCTGTTTTTT CASRPGLRTENTGELFF
NA many TRBJ2-7 TRBV20-1 TGCAGTGCTAGAGATCCACAACAAACGCACGTCTATACCTACGAGCAGTACTTC CSARDPQQTHVYTYEQYF
NA many TRBJ1-2 TRBV12-3/TRBV12-4 TGTGCCAGCAGTCCGCTCCTTTTTGGCTACACCTTC CASSPLLFGYTF
NA NA TRBJ1-1 TRBV10-3 TGTGCCATCAGTGAGGGGACAAGGAACACTGAAGCTTTCTTT CAISEGTRNTEAFF
NA many TRBJ1-5 TRBV20-1 TGCAGTGCTACCAGCCATAGCAATCAGCCCCAGCATTTT CSATSHSNQPQHF
NA many TRBJ1-5 TRBV6-5 TGTGCCAGCAGGGCGACACAAGGGTATTTCCAGCATTTT CASRATQGYFQHF
NA many TRBJ2-7 TRBV15 TGTGCCACCAGCAGAGCTCCGGGACTTTACGAGCAGTACTTC CATSRAPGLYEQYF
NA many TRBJ2-5 TRBV18 TGTGCCAGCTCACCGGCGGACCAAGAGACCCAGTACTTC CASSPADQETQYF
NA few TRBJ2-7 TRBV5-1 TGCGCCAGCAGCTTGGGGACAAGGGGAAACGAGCAGTACTTC CASSLGTRGNEQYF
NA NA TRBJ2-7 TRBV11-2 TGTGCCAGCAGCTTAAGTCTAGACACGATGAAAGGCTACGAGCAGTACTTC CASSLSLDTMKGYEQYF
TRBD1 few TRBJ1-1 TRBV7-2 TGTGCCAGCAGTCTCACGCTGACAGGGTCGAACACTGAAGCTTTCTTT CASSLTLTGSNTEAFF
NA few TRBJ1-5 TRBV12-3/TRBV12-4 TGTGCCAGCAGGTCCGGGGCCGACGGCAATCAGCCCCAGCATTTT CASRSGADGNQPQHF
NA NA TRBJ2-6 TRBV28 TGTGCCGAAGCCGCGGCCGGGGCCAACGTCCTGACTTTC CAEAAAGANVLTF
NA many TRBJ1-5 TRBV19 TGTGCCAGTAGTATCCTCTCGGGACCTTATAGCAATCAGCCCCAGCATTTT CASSILSGPYSNQPQHF
NA NA TRBJ1-1 TRBV20-1 TGCAGTGCTAGAGAGGGAGTGATGAACACTGAAGCTTTCTTT CSAREGVMNTEAFF
TRBD1 many TRBJ1-2 TRBV2 TGTGCCAGCAGCCAAGAGGGCGGACAGGGGGCGGTATATGGCTACACCTTC CASSQEGGQGAVYGYTF
NA NA TRBJ1-2 TRBV24-1 TGTGCCACCAGTGACTTTAATGGCTACACCTTC CATSDFNGYTF
TRBD1 many TRBJ2-7 TRBV28 TGTGCCAGTAAATCCGGGACAGCTATCTACGAGCAGTACTTC CASKSGTAIYEQYF
NA few TRBJ1-6 TRBV4-1 TGCGCCAGCAGCCAAGTAAGCTTCTCACCCCTCCACTTT CASSQVSFSPLHF
NA NA TRBJ1-2 TRBV6-2/TRBV6-3 TGTGCCAGCAGTTCCCGGGAACAAGACTATGGCTACACCTTC CASSSREQDYGYTF
NA many TRBJ1-2 TRBV2 TGTGCCAGCAGTGATCGGTTTGGCTACACCTTC CASSDRFGYTF
NA many TRBJ2-7 TRBV2 TGTGCCAGCACCCGAAGGTCGCAGGGAGGTACTGGTACCTACGAGCAGTACTTC CASTRRSQGGTGTYEQYF